This T cell receptor (beta chain) comes out of a study of radiotherapy plus CTLA-4 blockade in lung cancer. The overall study: Objective responses emerged in about 20% of patients, and roughly 28% attained disease control. General observations from the study: According to reports, early shifts in blood T cell clones, alongside interferon-beta, forecast response most accurately. In blood, TCR clones derived from the tumor expanded after radiotherapy plus ipilimumab.

As concerns this clone: What it binds is not known.

Measured with immunoSEQ multiplex PCR; TCRdb has only the in-frame clones, and not every one. In the table there are around 90,000 clones, about four fifths of which are singletons. The CDR3 spans 19 residues. Germline V CDR1 and CDR2: MGHRA, YSYEKL. The ends lost 0 bases at V and 2 bases at J; junction bases unmatched: 13. The gene calls are TRBV4-1 and TRBJ2-5, with 9 bases matching TRBD1. Sequences were derived from peripheral blood, sampled from a patient treated with radiotherapy plus ipilimumab. The TCR originated in a human donor with non-small cell lung cancer that progressed on radiotherapy plus ipilimumab. CDR3 sequence reads: CASSQDLGNMGQGQETQYF. CDR3 sequence (DNA): TGCGCCAGCAGCCAAGATCTGGGTAATATGGGACAGGGTCAAGAGACCCAGTACTTC.